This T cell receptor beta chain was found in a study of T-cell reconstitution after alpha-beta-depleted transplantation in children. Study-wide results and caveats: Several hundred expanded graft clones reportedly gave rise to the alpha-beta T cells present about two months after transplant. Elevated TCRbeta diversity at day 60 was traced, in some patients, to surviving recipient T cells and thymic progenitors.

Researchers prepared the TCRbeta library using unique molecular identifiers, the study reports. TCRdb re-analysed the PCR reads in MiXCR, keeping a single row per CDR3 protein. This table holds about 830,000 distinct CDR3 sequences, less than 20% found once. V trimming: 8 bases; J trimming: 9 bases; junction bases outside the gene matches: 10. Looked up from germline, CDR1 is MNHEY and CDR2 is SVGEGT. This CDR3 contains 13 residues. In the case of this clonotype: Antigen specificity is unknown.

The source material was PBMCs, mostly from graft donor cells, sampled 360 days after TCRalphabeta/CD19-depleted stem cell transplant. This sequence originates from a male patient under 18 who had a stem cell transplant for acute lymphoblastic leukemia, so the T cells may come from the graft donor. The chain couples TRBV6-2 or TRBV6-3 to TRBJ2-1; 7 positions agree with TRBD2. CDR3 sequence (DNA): TGTGCCAGCGCTGGGGCGGGAGTGGTTGAGCAGTTCTTC. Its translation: CASAGAGVVEQFF.